One and the same sample provided the 19 T cell receptor beta chains below, sequenced in a study of Graves' ophthalmopathy and Graves' hyperthyroidism. TCR beta CDR3 amplification used RNA transcripts. First-round RT-PCR relied on HTBI primers, and a second-round multiplex PCR came next. TCRdb re-called the multiplex PCR reads with MiXCR, one entry per CDR3 protein. This sample has some 1.1 million distinct CDR3 sequences, with about 38% found just once. The sequenced sample was peripheral blood or thyroid tissue (not recorded which). Receptors originate from an adult man with Graves' hyperthyroidism.

The V gene is TRBV18, the J gene TRBJ1-4; D is ambiguous. This CDR3 is built from 15 residues. V lost 6 bases and J 4 bases, leaving 15 bases between the germline ends. Looked up from germline, CDR1 is KGHSH and CDR2 is LQKENI. The CDR3 DNA follows: TGTGCCAGCTCCCGGGAGTCACGCCTTAATGAAAAACTGTTTTTT. It yields the protein CASSRESRLNEKLFF.

The chain links TRBV25-1 to TRBJ1-2; D is unclear. Germline CDR1 reads MGHDK; CDR2 reads SYGVNS. This CDR3 comprises 14 residues. V lost 5 bases and J 8 bases, leaving 18 bases between the germline ends. CDR3: CASSLGSSFKGYTF. CDR3 in DNA: TGTGCCAGCAGTTTGGGCAGCAGCTTTAAAGGCTACACCTTC.

This clonotype was counted at least ten times. V is TRBV7-9 and J is TRBJ1-1; no clear D gene. Germline V gene data show CDR1 as SEHNR and CDR2 as FQNEAQ (reference sequence). The CDR3 is made up of 14 amino acids. V shed 2 bases and J shed 1 base, with 8 bases lying between them. The CDR3 coding sequence is TGTGCCAGCAGCTTAAGCGGGTGGAACACTGAAGCTTTCTTT. Amino acid sequence: CASSLSGWNTEAFF.

Ten or more counts support this clonotype. This chain connects TRBV29-1 to TRBJ1-1; D is perhaps TRBD1 (6 bases). The CDR3 runs 14 residues. CDR1 and CDR2 from the germline V gene are SQVTM and ANQGSEA. Trimming shortened V by 4 bases and J by 2 bases, and 14 bases separated the two germline ends. The CDR3 spells CSVVGGQANTEAFF. CDR3 in DNA: TGCAGCGTTGTCGGGGGCCAGGCAAACACTGAAGCTTTCTTT.

There are many counts of this clonotype. V is TRBV7-2 and J is TRBJ1-5, with D possibly matching TRBD1 (6 bases). This CDR3 spans 13 amino acids. Germline V gene sequence: CDR1 SGHTA, CDR2 FQGNSA. V was clipped by 2 bases and J by 7 bases, with 9 bases between them. CDR3: CASSLSGGQPQHF. CDR3 in DNA: TGTGCCAGCAGCTTATCCGGGGGCCAGCCCCAGCATTTT. Combining the CDR3 with reference TRBV7-2 and TRBJ1-5 gives the whole variable domain GAGVSQSPSNKVTEKGKDVELRCDPISGHTALYWYRQSLGQGLEFLIYFQGNSAPDKSGLPSDRFSAERTGGSVSTLTIQRTQQEDSAVYLCASSLSGGQPQHFGDGTRLSIL.

The genes are TRBV7-9 and TRBJ1-4, with no clear D. This CDR3 contains 14 residues. Trimming removed 4 bases at V and 6 bases at J, with 12 bases between. Per the germline V gene, CDR1 is SEHNR and CDR2 is FQNEAQ (reference sequence). The chain's CDR3 is CASSSPLADEKLFF. In DNA form, the CDR3 reads TGTGCCAGCAGCTCCCCACTCGCGGATGAAAAACTGTTTTTT.

Remarks on this clonotype: Given a much more abundant clone one base away, this may be a read error. This chain connects TRBV10-3 to TRBJ1-2; 9 positions agree with TRBD1. Germline lookup yields CDR1 ENHRY and CDR2 SYGVKD. This CDR3 has 15 residues. This CDR3 reads CANSWGDRETYGYTF. The CDR3 coding sequence is TGTGCCAACAGTTGGGGGGACAGGGAGACTTATGGCTACACCTTC.

As regards this clonotype: A read error is possible here, since a much larger clone lies one base away. The chain has TRBV14 and TRBJ2-5, with a tentative D call TRBD2 (6 bases). Germline V gene lookup returns CDR1 SGHDN and CDR2 FVKESK. This CDR3 is built from 16 residues. Trimming removed 4 bases from V and 5 bases from J, with 20 bases in between. CDR3 residues: CASSPRDLKVSETQYF. The CDR3 nucleotides read TGTGCCAGCAGCCCCAGGGACTTGAAGGTTTCGGAGACCCAGTACTTC.

This clonotype has ten or more counts. This CDR3 reads CASSLAGASGGTGELFF. DNA of the CDR3: TGCGCCAGCAGCTTGGCTGGGGCTAGCGGGGGAACCGGGGAGCTGTTTTTT. The rearrangement joins TRBV5-1 to TRBJ2-2; 10 bases are shared with TRBD2. The CDR3 is 17 amino acids. V dropped 0 bases and J dropped 5; count of bases not matched to a gene: 7. Germline-derived CDR1 and CDR2 are SGHRS and YFSETQ.

Of note for this clonotype: A read error is possible here, since a much larger clone lies one base away. CDR3 nucleotides: TGTGCCAGCAGAGTCGGACATTCGAACGCTGAAGCTTTCTTT. Translating gives CASRVGHSNAEAFF. This sequence joins TRBV6-4 and TRBJ1-1, with D perhaps TRBD1 (5 bases). Germline loops: CDR1 MRHNA, CDR2 SNTAGT. The CDR3 loop spans 14 amino acids.

This clonotype has at least ten counts. The rearrangement links TRBV6-6 to TRBJ1-6; possibly TRBD1 for D (5 bases). The germline CDR1 and CDR2 sequences are MNHNY and SVGAGI (reference sequence). Trimming removed 6 bases at V and 7 bases at J, with 16 bases between. This CDR3 region has 15 residues. The DNA of the CDR3 is TGTGCCAGCAGCCGCCGGGACCAGAGGAATTCACCCCTCCACTTT. Its translation: CASSRRDQRNSPLHF.

The rearrangement uses TRBV2 and TRBJ1-5; TRBD1 might be the D (5 bases). CDR1 and CDR2 from the germline V gene are SNHLY and FYNNEI. The CDR3 totals 14 residues. The DNA for the CDR3 is TGTGCTAGAGCGGTAGGGACCACCAATCAGCCCCAGCATTTT. Encoded protein: CARAVGTTNQPQHF.

This clonotype was detected many times. The chain uses TRBV12-3 or TRBV12-4 and TRBJ2-7, with D possibly TRBD2 on 5 matching bases. The CDR3 spans 13 residues. The V end lost 3 bases, the J end lost 3 bases, and 9 bases lay between the germline ends. CDR3 amino acids: CASSFRSGYEQYF. The CDR3 nucleotides read TGTGCCAGCAGTTTTCGGAGCGGCTACGAGCAGTACTTC.

As concerns this clonotype: Because it lacks the conserved phenylalanine or tryptophan at the end, this CDR3 is likely a read error. It is unclear where the CDR3 begins or ends on the DNA, so no DNA is shown, and the CDR3 is as TCRdb lists it. The CDR3: CASSHSAAT. V and J are TRBV14 and TRBJ2-7. Germline-derived CDR1 and CDR2 are SGHDN and FVKESK. The CDR3 is 9 amino acids long, termini counted.

V and J are TRBV7-2 and TRBJ2-3; 7 nucleotides match TRBD1. Germline V gene sequence: CDR1 SGHTA, CDR2 FQGNSA. The J segment lost 0 bases and the V segment lost 5 bases, leaving 5 bases of the junction unmatched. The CDR3 sequence is 15 residues long. For the CDR3, the DNA is TGTGCCAGCAGCCTCCGACAGGGTAGCACAGATACGCAGTATTTT. It codes for CASSLRQGSTDTQYF.

As regards this clonotype: An end of the junction does not agree with germline; a read error may underlie this. The CDR3 bases are TGTGCCAGCAGTTGGAACCTCGCCGGGGCCACCAAAAAACATGGCTACACCTTC. It is translated as CASSWNLAGATKKHGYTF. The chain carries TRBV10-3 and TRBJ1-2; possible D gene TRBD1, 5 bases. The length of the CDR3 is 18 residues. The germline CDR1 and CDR2 sequences are ENHRY and SYGVKD.

This clonotype showed up just a few times. The V gene is TRBV14, the J gene TRBJ2-7; D could derive from TRBD1 or TRBD2 (5 bases each). Trimming took 1 base from V and 2 from J, leaving 12 bases between them. Germline CDR1 reads SGHDN; CDR2 reads FVKESK. This CDR3 spans 15 amino acids. The CDR3 DNA sequence: TGTGCCAGCAGCCAAGGTCGGGGCAGGGCCTACGAGCAGTACTTC. This translates into CASSQGRGRAYEQYF.

The V gene is TRBV5-1, the J gene TRBJ1-1; D gene ambiguous. The V gene's germline CDR1 is SGHRS and CDR2 YFSETQ. This CDR3 comprises 16 residues. Trimming left V 4 bases short and J 6 bases short, with 22 bases between. This chain's CDR3 is CASSPAHYTTSSEAFF. CDR3 nucleotides: TGCGCCAGCAGCCCTGCCCATTACACGACCTCCTCTGAAGCTTTCTTT.

The chain joins TRBV6-5 to TRBJ1-4; 7 positions agree with TRBD1. The trim removed 2 bases at V and 8 bases at J, leaving 11 bases unmatched. The length of the CDR3 is 16 residues. CDR1 is MNHEY and CDR2 is SVGAGI in the germline V gene. Here the CDR3 DNA reads TGTGCCAGCAGTTACCGCGTTGACAGGGTGCGGGAAAAACTGTTTTTT. Translating gives CASSYRVDRVREKLFF.